This is a list of T cell receptor beta chains from one sample in a study of T cells in narcolepsy. Measured with immunoSEQ multiplex PCR; TCRdb has only the in-frame clones, and not every one. The repertoire has tens of thousands of clones, over 75% of them found once; the top ten carry approximately 1%. Sequencing was done on a sample of memory (CD45RA-) CD4+ T cells from blood. These receptors came from a human donor in good health. Each CDR3 is given with its conserved first and last residue. D genes are given only for firm matches. Clone size is given for some rows only: seen once, a few or many times, or a class if the clone is expanded.

j_call clone_size v_call d_call cdr3_aa cdr3_nt
TRBJ1-4 NA TRBV7-2 NA CASSSTSGAKLQEKLFF TGTGCCAGCAGCTCGACTTCAGGGGCCAAACTACAGGAAAAACTGTTTTTT
TRBJ1-4 NA TRBV28 NA CASNGVRVEKLFF TGTGCCAGCAATGGGGTACGGGTAGAAAAACTGTTTTTT
TRBJ1-1 NA TRBV27 NA CASSLSRVSNTEAFF TGTGCCAGCAGTTTATCGCGGGTTTCGAACACTGAAGCTTTCTTT
TRBJ2-1 NA TRBV7-2 NA CASSLPYKRGQFF TGTGCCAGCAGCTTACCGTATAAGAGAGGGCAGTTCTTC
TRBJ2-7 NA TRBV19 NA CASAGWGEQYF TGTGCCAGCGCGGGGTGGGGCGAGCAGTACTTC
TRBJ2-7 NA TRBV30 NA CAWTARSGAGKRYEQYF TGTGCCTGGACTGCCCGTTCAGGGGCAGGGAAGAGGTACGAGCAGTACTTC
TRBJ1-2 NA TRBV5-1 TRBD1 CASSAGTVPTIYGYTF TGCGCCAGCAGCGCCGGGACAGTGCCTACGATCTATGGCTACACCTTC
TRBJ2-7 NA TRBV6-5 NA CASSYMEASYEQYF TGTGCCAGCAGTTACATGGAAGCCTCCTACGAGCAGTACTTC
TRBJ2-7 NA TRBV18 NA CASSSDGFHAYEQYF TGTGCCAGCTCATCGGACGGCTTCCACGCCTACGAGCAGTACTTC
TRBJ1-2 NA TRBV28 TRBD1 CASSWTGGEVGGYTF TGTGCCAGCAGCTGGACAGGGGGCGAAGTAGGTGGCTACACCTTC
TRBJ1-1 few TRBV4-3 NA CASSQYDIRGGTEAFF TGCGCCAGCAGCCAATACGATATCCGGGGTGGTACTGAAGCTTTCTTT
TRBJ2-3 NA TRBV11-3 NA CASSLNTDTQYF TGTGCCAGCAGCTTAAATACGGATACGCAGTATTTT
TRBJ2-3 NA TRBV4-2 TRBD2 CASSPTSGGAADTQYF TGTGCCAGCAGCCCTACTAGCGGGGGGGCGGCAGATACGCAGTATTTT
TRBJ1-5 NA TRBV28 TRBD1 CASSGTGFVQPQHF TGTGCCAGCAGTGGGACAGGGTTTGTTCAGCCCCAGCATTTT
TRBJ2-2 NA TRBV19 TRBD2 CASIPGLSNTGELFF TGTGCCAGTATCCCGGGACTATCCAACACCGGGGAGCTGTTTTTT
TRBJ2-2 NA TRBV11-2 NA CASSLEWELFF TGTGCCAGCAGCTTAGAATGGGAGCTGTTTTTT
TRBJ1-1 NA TRBV6-6 NA CASNQGWNTEAFF TGTGCCAGCAACCAGGGTTGGAACACTGAAGCTTTCTTT
TRBJ2-5 NA TRBV29-1 NA CSILLRQETQYF TGCAGCATTCTTCTACGCCAAGAGACCCAGTACTTC
TRBJ1-5 once TRBV7-2 NA CASSLIDNQPQHF TGTGCCAGCAGCCTGATAGACAATCAGCCCCAGCATTTT
TRBJ1-2 NA TRBV7-3 NA CASSRGGGYGYTF TGTGCCAGCAGCCGGGGAGGGGGCTATGGCTACACCTTC
TRBJ2-3 NA TRBV7-9 NA CASSLGLGTTDTQYF TGTGCCAGCAGCTTAGGTTTGGGGACCACAGATACGCAGTATTTT
TRBJ1-4 NA TRBV15 TRBD1 CATSRETGGDEKLFF TGTGCCACCAGCAGAGAAACAGGGGGGGATGAAAAACTGTTTTTT
TRBJ2-1 NA TRBV18 TRBD2 CASSPGSGDEQFF TGTGCCAGCTCACCCGGTAGCGGGGATGAGCAGTTCTTC
TRBJ2-3 few TRBV2 TRBD2 CASRGLAGVVDTQYF TGTGCCAGCCGGGGACTAGCGGGGGTCGTGGATACGCAGTATTTT
TRBJ1-4 NA TRBV30 NA CAWSVSGGGEKLFF TGTGCCTGGAGTGTGTCGGGGGGCGGGGAAAAACTGTTTTTT
TRBJ2-1 NA TRBV6-1 TRBD1 CASSEYRRQGREQFF TGTGCCAGCAGTGAATATAGGAGACAGGGTCGTGAGCAGTTCTTC
TRBJ1-5 NA TRBV6-6 NA CASSYSLQGGQPQHF TGTGCCAGCAGTTACTCGCTTCAGGGCGGCCAGCCCCAGCATTTT
TRBJ1-2 NA TRBV6-5 NA CASSERRNYGYTF TGTGCCAGCAGTGAAAGGCGGAACTATGGCTACACCTTC
TRBJ2-2 NA TRBV15 NA CATRLANTGELFF TGTGCCACCAGGCTAGCCAACACCGGGGAGCTGTTTTTT
TRBJ2-2 NA TRBV6-6 NA CASTDSKNTGELFF TGTGCCAGCACGGACAGCAAGAACACCGGGGAGCTGTTTTTT
TRBJ2-3 once TRBV7-9 NA CASSLAGGTDTQYF TGTGCCAGCAGCTTAGCGGGGGGCACAGATACGCAGTATTTT
TRBJ1-5 NA TRBV2 TRBD1 CASRDKGGSQPQHF TGTGCCAGCAGAGATAAAGGGGGCTCTCAGCCCCAGCATTTT
TRBJ2-1 NA TRBV2 TRBD2 CASSAWTSGRRDEQFF TGTGCCAGCAGTGCCTGGACTAGCGGGAGAAGGGATGAGCAGTTCTTC
TRBJ1-5 NA TRBV7-2 TRBD1 CASSPDRGVGQPQHF TGTGCCAGCAGCCCGGACAGGGGGGTGGGTCAGCCCCAGCATTTT
TRBJ1-1 NA TRBV19 TRBD1 CASEGAGSRANTEAFF TGTGCCAGCGAGGGGGCGGGGAGCAGGGCCAACACTGAAGCTTTCTTT
TRBJ1-2 NA TRBV5-1 NA CANSLDSGYTF TGCGCCAACAGCTTGGATTCCGGCTACACCTTC
TRBJ2-1 NA TRBV7-2 TRBD2 CASTSGNEQFF TGTGCCAGCACTAGCGGGAACGAGCAGTTCTTC
TRBJ2-2 NA TRBV19 NA CASSPVPGELFF TGTGCCAGTAGTCCGGTCCCCGGGGAGCTGTTTTTT
TRBJ1-4 NA TRBV5-1 NA CASSSSYRDAPEKLFF TGCGCCAGCAGCTCGTCATACCGGGACGCCCCCGAAAAACTGTTTTTT
TRBJ1-3 NA TRBV18 TRBD1 CASSPRTGTNSGNTIYF TGTGCCAGCTCACCGCGGACAGGTACTAACTCTGGAAACACCATATATTTT
TRBJ2-1 NA TRBV11-2 NA CASTLSGPWPNEQFF TGTGCCAGCACCCTATCGGGCCCTTGGCCCAATGAGCAGTTCTTC
TRBJ2-2 few TRBV29-1 TRBD2 CSGNTGGTGELFF TGCAGCGGCAACACGGGGGGGACCGGGGAGCTGTTTTTT
TRBJ2-7 NA TRBV5-6 NA CASTSSAYEQYF TGTGCCAGCACCTCCTCCGCCTACGAGCAGTACTTC
TRBJ2-1 few TRBV4-1 NA CASSQGTSHNEQFF TGCGCCAGCAGCCAGGGGACATCTCACAATGAGCAGTTCTTC
TRBJ2-2 NA TRBV11-3 NA CASSLLRAGELFF TGTGCCAGCAGCTTGCTACGGGCCGGGGAGCTGTTTTTT